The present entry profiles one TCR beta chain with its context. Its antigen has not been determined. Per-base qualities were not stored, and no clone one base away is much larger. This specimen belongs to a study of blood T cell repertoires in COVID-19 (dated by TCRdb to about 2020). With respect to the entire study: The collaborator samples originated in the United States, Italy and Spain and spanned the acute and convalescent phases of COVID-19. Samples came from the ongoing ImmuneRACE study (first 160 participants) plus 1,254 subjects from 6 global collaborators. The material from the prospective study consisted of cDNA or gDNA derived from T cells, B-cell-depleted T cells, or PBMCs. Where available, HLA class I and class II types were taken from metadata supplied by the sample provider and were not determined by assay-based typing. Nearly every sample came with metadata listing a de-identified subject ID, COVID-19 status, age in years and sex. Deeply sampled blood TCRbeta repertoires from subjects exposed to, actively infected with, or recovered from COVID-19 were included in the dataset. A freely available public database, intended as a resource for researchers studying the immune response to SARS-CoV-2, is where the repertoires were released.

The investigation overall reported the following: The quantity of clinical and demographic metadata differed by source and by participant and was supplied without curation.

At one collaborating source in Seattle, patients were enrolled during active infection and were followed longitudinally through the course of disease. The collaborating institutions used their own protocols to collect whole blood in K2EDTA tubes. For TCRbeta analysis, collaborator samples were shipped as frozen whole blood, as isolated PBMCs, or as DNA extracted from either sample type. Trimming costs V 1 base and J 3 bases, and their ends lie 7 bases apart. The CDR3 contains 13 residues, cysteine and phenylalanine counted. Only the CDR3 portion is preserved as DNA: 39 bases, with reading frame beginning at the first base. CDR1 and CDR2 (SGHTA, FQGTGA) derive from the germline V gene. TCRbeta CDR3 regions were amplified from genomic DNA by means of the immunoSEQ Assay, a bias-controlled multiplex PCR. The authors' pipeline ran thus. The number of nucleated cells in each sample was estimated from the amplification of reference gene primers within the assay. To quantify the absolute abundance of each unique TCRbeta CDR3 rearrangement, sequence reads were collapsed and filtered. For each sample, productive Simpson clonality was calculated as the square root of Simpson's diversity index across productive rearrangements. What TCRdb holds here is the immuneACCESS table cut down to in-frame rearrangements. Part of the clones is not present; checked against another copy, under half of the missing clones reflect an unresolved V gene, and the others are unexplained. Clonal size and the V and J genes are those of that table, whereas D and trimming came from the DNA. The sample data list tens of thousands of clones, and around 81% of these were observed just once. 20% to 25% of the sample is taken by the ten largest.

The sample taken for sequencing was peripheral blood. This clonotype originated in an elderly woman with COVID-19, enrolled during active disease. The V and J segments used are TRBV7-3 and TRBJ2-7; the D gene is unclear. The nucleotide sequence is TGTGCCAGCAGCTTAAATCCAGGCTACGAGCAGTACTTC. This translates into CASSLNPGYEQYF.